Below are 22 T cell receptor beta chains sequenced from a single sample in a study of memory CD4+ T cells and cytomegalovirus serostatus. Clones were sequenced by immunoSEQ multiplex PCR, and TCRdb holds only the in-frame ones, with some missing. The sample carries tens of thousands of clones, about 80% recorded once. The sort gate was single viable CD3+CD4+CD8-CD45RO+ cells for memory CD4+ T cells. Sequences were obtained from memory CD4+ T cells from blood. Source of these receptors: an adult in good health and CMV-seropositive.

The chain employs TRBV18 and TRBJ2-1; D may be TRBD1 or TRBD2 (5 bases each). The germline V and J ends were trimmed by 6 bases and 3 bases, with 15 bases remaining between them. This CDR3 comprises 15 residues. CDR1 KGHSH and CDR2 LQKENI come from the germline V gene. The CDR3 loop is CASSLRESHYNEQFF. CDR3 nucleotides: TGTGCCAGCTCCCTCAGGGAGAGCCACTACAATGAGCAGTTCTTC. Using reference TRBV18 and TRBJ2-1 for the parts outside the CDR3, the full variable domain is NAGVMQNPRHLVRRRGQEARLRCSPMKGHSHVYWYRQLPEEGLKFMVYLQKENIIDESGMPKERFSAEFPKEGPSILRIQQVVRGDSAAYFCASSLRESHYNEQFFGPGTRLTVL.

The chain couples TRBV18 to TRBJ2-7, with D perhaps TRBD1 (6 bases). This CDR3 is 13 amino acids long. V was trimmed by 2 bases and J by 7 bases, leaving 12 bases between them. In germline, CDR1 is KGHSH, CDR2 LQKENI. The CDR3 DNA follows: TGTGCCAGCTCACCATTGGGGGCGTGGGAGCAGTACGTC. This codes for CASSPLGAWEQYV.

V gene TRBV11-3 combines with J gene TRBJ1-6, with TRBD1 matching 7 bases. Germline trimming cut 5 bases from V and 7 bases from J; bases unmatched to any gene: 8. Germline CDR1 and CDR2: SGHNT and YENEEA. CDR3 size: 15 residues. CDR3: CASSPSRDSNSPLHF. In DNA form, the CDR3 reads TGTGCCAGCAGCCCAAGCCGGGACAGCAATTCACCCCTCCACTTT.

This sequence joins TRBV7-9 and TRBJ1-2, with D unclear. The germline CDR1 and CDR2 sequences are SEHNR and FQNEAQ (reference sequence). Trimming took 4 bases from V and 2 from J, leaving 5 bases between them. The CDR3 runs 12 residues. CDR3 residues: CASSSSNYGYTF. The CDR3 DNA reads TGTGCCAGCAGCTCAAGCAACTATGGCTACACCTTC.

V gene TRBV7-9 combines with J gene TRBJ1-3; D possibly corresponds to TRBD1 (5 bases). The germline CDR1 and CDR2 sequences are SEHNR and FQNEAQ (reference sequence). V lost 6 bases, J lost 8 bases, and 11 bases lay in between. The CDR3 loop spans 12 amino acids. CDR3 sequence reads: CASSGIGDTIYF. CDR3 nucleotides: TGTGCCAGCAGTGGGATAGGGGACACCATATATTTT.

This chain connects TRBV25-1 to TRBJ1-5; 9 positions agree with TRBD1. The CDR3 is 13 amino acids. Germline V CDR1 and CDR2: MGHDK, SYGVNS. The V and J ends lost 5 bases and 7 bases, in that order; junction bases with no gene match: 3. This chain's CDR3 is CASSKGQGQPQHF. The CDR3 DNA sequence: TGTGCCAGCAGTAAGGGACAGGGCCAGCCCCAGCATTTT.

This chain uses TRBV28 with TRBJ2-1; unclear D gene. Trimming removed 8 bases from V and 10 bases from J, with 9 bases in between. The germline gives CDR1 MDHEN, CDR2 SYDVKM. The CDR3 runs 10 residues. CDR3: CASGLREQFF. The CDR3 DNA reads TGTGCCAGCGGGCTTCGGGAGCAGTTCTTC. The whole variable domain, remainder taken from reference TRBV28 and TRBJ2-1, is DVKVTQSSRYLVKRTGEKVFLECVQDMDHENMFWYRQDPGLGLRLIYFSYDVKMKEKGDIPEGYSVSREKKERFSLILESASTNQTSMYLCASGLREQFFGPGTRLTVL.

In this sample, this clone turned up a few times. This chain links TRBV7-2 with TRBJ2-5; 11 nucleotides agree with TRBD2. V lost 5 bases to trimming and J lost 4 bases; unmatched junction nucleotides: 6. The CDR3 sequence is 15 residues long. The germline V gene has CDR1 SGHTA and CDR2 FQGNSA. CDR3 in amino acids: CASSPTSGSRETQYF. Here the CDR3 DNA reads TGTGCCAGCAGCCCTACTAGCGGGAGTAGAGAGACCCAGTACTTC.

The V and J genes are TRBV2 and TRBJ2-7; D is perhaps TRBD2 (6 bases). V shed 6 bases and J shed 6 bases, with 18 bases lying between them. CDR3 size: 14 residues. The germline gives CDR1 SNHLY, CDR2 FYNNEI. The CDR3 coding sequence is TGTGCCAGCAGGTGGAGGGTGGGAAGAACCGAGCAGTACTTC. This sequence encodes CASRWRVGRTEQYF.

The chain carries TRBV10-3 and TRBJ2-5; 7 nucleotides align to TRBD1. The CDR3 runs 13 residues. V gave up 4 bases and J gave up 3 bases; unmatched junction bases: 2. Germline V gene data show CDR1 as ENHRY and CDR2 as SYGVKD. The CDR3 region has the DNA TGTGCCATCAGTGTTGGGACAGAAGAGACCCAGTACTTC. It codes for CAISVGTEETQYF.

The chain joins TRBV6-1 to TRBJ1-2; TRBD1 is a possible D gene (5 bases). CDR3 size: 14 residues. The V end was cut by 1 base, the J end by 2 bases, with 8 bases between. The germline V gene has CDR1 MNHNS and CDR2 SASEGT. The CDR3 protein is CASSEGTPNYGYTF. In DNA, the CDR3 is TGTGCCAGCAGTGAAGGGACACCGAACTATGGCTACACCTTC.

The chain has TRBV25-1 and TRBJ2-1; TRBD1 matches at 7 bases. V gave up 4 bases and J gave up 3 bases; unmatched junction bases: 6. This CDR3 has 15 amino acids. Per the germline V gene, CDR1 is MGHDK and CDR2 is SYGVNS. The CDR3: CASSAPGGDYNEQFF. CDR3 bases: TGTGCCAGCAGTGCCCCAGGGGGTGACTACAATGAGCAGTTCTTC.

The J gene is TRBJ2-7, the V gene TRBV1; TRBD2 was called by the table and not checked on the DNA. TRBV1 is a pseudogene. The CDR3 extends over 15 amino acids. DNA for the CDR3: TGCACCAGCAGCCTCAGTGGACTAGTAAGGTCCAGGCAGTACGTC. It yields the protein CTSSLSGLVRSRQYV.

The CDR3 here is CASSQDVGVNEKLFF. CDR3 DNA: TGCGCCAGCAGCCAAGATGTAGGGGTTAATGAAAAACTGTTTTTT. The chain couples TRBV4-3 to TRBJ1-4; TRBD1 might be the D (5 bases). The CDR3 contains 15 residues. Germline V lookup: CDR1 LGHNA, CDR2 YSLEER. V gave up 0 bases and J gave up 4 bases, with 9 bases separating them.

Written as DNA, the CDR3 is TGTGCCAGCTCACCTAAGGACAGGGGGCACGGAGGCTACACCTTC. As protein: CASSPKDRGHGGYTF. The genes are TRBV18 and TRBJ1-2; 11 bases map to TRBD1. From germline, CDR1 is KGHSH and CDR2 LQKENI. Trimming took 3 bases from V and 8 from J; bases not matched to a gene: 8. This CDR3 contains 15 residues.

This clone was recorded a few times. DNA for the CDR3: TGTGCCCATTCCACAGGTTCTGGAAACACCATATATTTT. Its translation: CAHSTGSGNTIYF. The rearrangement uses TRBV30 and TRBJ1-3; D might be TRBD1 (5 bases). V lost 8 bases and J 1 base, leaving 12 bases between the germline ends. The CDR3 length is 13 residues. Germline V gene data show CDR1 as GTSNPN and CDR2 as SVGIG (reference sequence).

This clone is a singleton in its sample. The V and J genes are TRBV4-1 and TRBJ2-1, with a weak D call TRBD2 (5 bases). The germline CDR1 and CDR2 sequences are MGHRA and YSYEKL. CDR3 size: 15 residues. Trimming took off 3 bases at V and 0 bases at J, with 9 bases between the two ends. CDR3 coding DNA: TGCGCCAGCAGCCATGGGAGCCTCTCCTACAATGAGCAGTTCTTC. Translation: CASSHGSLSYNEQFF.

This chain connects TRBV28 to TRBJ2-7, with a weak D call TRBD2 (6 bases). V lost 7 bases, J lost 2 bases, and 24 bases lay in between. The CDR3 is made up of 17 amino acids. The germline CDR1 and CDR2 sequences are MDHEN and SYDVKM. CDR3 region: CASTPSMGGGEAYEQYF. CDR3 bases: TGTGCCAGCACCCCATCAATGGGAGGCGGGGAAGCCTACGAGCAGTACTTC.

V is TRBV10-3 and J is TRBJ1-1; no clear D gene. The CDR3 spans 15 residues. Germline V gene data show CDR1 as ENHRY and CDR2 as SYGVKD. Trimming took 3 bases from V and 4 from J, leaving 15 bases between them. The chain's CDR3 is CAISDPTALGTEAFF. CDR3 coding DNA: TGTGCCATCAGTGACCCTACAGCCTTGGGCACTGAAGCTTTCTTT.

The CDR3 region is CASSPQGQFREKLFF. The CDR3 nucleotides read TGTGCCAGCTCACCACAAGGCCAATTCCGGGAAAAACTGTTTTTT. The rearrangement uses TRBV18 and TRBJ1-4; unclear D gene. The CDR3 extends over 15 amino acids. Germline lookup yields CDR1 KGHSH and CDR2 LQKENI. The V and J ends lost 1 base and 8 bases respectively, with 14 bases between them.

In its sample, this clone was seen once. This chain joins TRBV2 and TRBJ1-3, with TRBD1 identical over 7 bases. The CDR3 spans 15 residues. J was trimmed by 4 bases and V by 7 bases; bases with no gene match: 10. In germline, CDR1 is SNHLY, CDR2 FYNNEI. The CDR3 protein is CASKTTGTDGNTIYF. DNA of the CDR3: TGTGCCAGCAAGACGACCGGGACAGACGGAAACACCATATATTTT.

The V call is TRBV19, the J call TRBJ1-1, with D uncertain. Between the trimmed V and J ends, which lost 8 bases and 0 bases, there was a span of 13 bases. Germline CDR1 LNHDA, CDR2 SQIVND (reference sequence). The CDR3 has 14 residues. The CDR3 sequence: CASRPQSMNTEAFF. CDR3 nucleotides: TGTGCCAGTCGCCCACAGAGCATGAACACTGAAGCTTTCTTT.